This T cell receptor (beta chain) was retrieved from a study of lymphopenia after photon versus proton radiotherapy. The CDR3 extends over 10 amino acids. Trimming shortened V by 7 bases and J by 1 base, and 4 bases separated the two germline ends. The V gene's germline CDR1 is GTSNPN and CDR2 SVGIG (reference sequence). Overall study findings and caveats: After the lymphocyte nadir, photon-treated repertoires showed oligoclonal expansion, especially of CD8+ Temra cells.

This clone appeared a few times. What it binds is unknown. Some clones are missing from TCRdb's copy, which holds only in-frame ones; the method was immunoSEQ multiplex PCR. The repertoire holds about 70,000 clones, with around 93% as singletons. The gene calls are TRBV30 and TRBJ1-1, with D hard to call. This specimen consisted of peripheral blood, obtained from a patient treated with photon-based radiotherapy. The receptor comes from a middle-aged woman with cholangiocarcinoma. The CDR3 loop is CALQNTEAFF. Here the CDR3 DNA reads TGTGCCTTACAGAACACTGAAGCTTTCTTT.